Shown below are 24 T cell receptor beta chains from a single sample sequenced in a study of post-analysis software for immune sequencing data. Broader study findings: TRBV5-6, TRBV5-1 and TRBV20-1 were among a handful of TRBV segments more frequent in patients than controls.

Included in the TCR beta cDNA libraries were unique molecular identifiers. TCRdb redid the calling of the PCR reads with MiXCR, one entry per CDR3 protein. The table has approximately 690,000 distinct CDR3 sequences, over 45% seen once; the top ten hold 10% to 12%. Their antigens remain unidentified. The sample comprised blood. All receptors derive from a girl aged 2 to 9 with multiple sclerosis.

The chain carries TRBV11-2 and TRBJ2-5; 8 nucleotides agree with TRBD2. Germline-derived CDR1 and CDR2 are SGHAT and FQNNGV. Germline trimming cut 5 bases from V and 11 bases from J; bases unmatched to any gene: 16. There are 15 residues in the CDR3. Here the CDR3 DNA reads TGTGCCAGCAGCCTACAACTAGGACTAGCCGATGAGCAGTACTTC. As protein: CASSLQLGLADEQYF.

This chain connects TRBV5-1 to TRBJ2-3; perhaps TRBD2 as D (5 bases). Per the germline V gene, CDR1 is SGHRS and CDR2 is YFSETQ. The V and J ends lost 3 bases and 7 bases respectively, with 12 bases between them. This CDR3 is built from 13 residues. CDR3 loop: CASSSRLTNTQYF. For the CDR3, the DNA is TGCGCCAGCAGCTCTCGACTAACTAATACGCAGTATTTT.

The sample holds a few counts of this clonotype. CDR3 protein: CSANPRPDTQYF. The CDR3 DNA sequence: TGCAGTGCTAACCCCAGGCCTGATACGCAGTATTTT. The chain recombines TRBV20-1 with TRBJ2-3, with unresolved D. Germline CDR1 reads DFQATT; CDR2 reads SNEGSKA (reference sequence). Trimming left V 4 bases short and J 6 bases short, with 11 bases between. The CDR3 loop spans 12 amino acids.

This sequence joins TRBV10-3 and TRBJ2-1, with TRBD1 matching over 7 bases. The CDR3 is 12 amino acids. Losses at the gene ends were 7 bases for V and 8 bases for J; bases not matched to a gene: 5. Germline loops: CDR1 ENHRY, CDR2 SYGVKD. CDR3 DNA: TGTGCCATCAAGGGACAGAGCGATGAGCAGTTCTTC. It specifies CAIKGQSDEQFF.

The sample holds a few counts of this clonotype. The J gene is TRBJ2-7, the V gene TRBV20-1; D remains unclear. The V end lost 5 bases, the J end lost 2 bases, and 13 bases lay between the germline ends. CDR3 length: 13 amino acids. Germline lookup yields CDR1 DFQATT and CDR2 SNEGSKA (reference sequence). CDR3: CSAGVGITYEQYF. DNA for the CDR3: TGCAGTGCTGGGGTAGGGATAACCTACGAGCAGTACTTC.

DNA for the CDR3: TGTGCCAGCAGTTTAGCGGCTAGCGGGACTAATGAGCAGTTCTTC. Its protein is CASSLAASGTNEQFF. V and J are TRBV27 and TRBJ2-1; TRBD2 aligns across 9 bases. This CDR3 region has 15 residues. Germline trimming cut 2 bases from V and 7 bases from J; bases unmatched to any gene: 6. Germline CDR1 is MNHEY and CDR2 is SMNVEV (reference sequence).

This clonotype was found a few times. The V call is TRBV13, the J call TRBJ1-1; 9 positions agree with TRBD1. The CDR3 has 14 amino acids. After removal of 5 bases from V and 7 bases from J, the junction contained 8 bases not matched to a gene. CDR1 is PRHDT and CDR2 is FYEKMQ in the germline V gene (reference sequence). The CDR3, as DNA: TGTGCCAGCAGCAGACGGACAGGGGATAATGAAGCTTTCTTT. Translating it yields CASSRRTGDNEAFF. Full variable domain (remainder filled in from reference TRBV13 and TRBJ1-1): AAGVIQSPRHLIKEKRETATLKCYPIPRHDTVYWYQQGPGQDPQFLISFYEKMQSDKGSIPDRFSAQQFSDYHSELNMSSLELGDSALYFCASSRRTGDNEAFFGQGTRLTVV.

The chain combines TRBV5-1 with TRBJ2-1; 11 bases fit TRBD2. The CDR3 runs to 16 residues. Germline CDR1 reads SGHRS; CDR2 reads YFSETQ. Trimming removed 7 bases from V and 6 bases from J; junction bases left unmatched: 12. CDR3 DNA sequence: TGCGCCAGCCGCTCTGGCGTGACTAGCGGGGCCAATGAGCAGTTCTTC. The encoded protein is CASRSGVTSGANEQFF.

In its sample, this clonotype was seen a few times. The chain uses TRBV6-5 and TRBJ2-1, with TRBD1 as a possible D gene (6 bases). Trimming stripped 2 bases from V and 4 bases from J, with 9 bases between. The CDR3 contains 14 residues. Germline V gene lookup returns CDR1 MNHEY and CDR2 SVGAGI. The CDR3 region has the DNA TGTGCCAGCAGTTACACTGGACAGTACAATGAGCAGTTCTTC. Translating gives CASSYTGQYNEQFF.

With regard to this clonotype: A read error is likely, as this CDR3 ends without the conserved phenylalanine or tryptophan. The chain recombines TRBV7-9 with TRBJ2-1; D is perhaps TRBD1 or TRBD2 (5 bases each). CDR3 length equals 16 residues. With 3 bases removed from V and 10 bases from J, the gap between germline ends came to 22 bases. Per germline, CDR1 SEHNR and CDR2 FQNEAQ (reference sequence). Written as DNA, the CDR3 is TGTGCCAGCAGCTTCCGGATCGGGGCCGGCGTTTACGAGCAGTTCGTC. It translates to CASSFRIGAGVYEQFV.

V and J are TRBV28 and TRBJ1-5; TRBD1 matches 9 bases. V was clipped by 2 bases and J by 6 bases; unmatched bases: 8. This CDR3 region has 16 residues. Germline CDR1 MDHEN, CDR2 SYDVKM. In DNA form, the CDR3 reads TGTGCCAGCAGTTTAAACGTTGGGACAGGGCCTCAGCCCCAGCATTTT. This translates into CASSLNVGTGPQPQHF.

V gene TRBV12-3 or TRBV12-4 combines with J gene TRBJ2-1; possible D gene TRBD2, 5 bases. CDR3 length: 13 residues. The V end was cut by 3 bases, the J end by 5 bases, with 8 bases between. The CDR3 is CASSLTNHNEQFF. CDR3 nucleotide sequence: TGTGCCAGCAGTTTGACTAACCACAATGAGCAGTTCTTC.

This clonotype was detected a few times. This rearrangement joins TRBV27 to TRBJ2-7; 7 positions agree with TRBD1. This CDR3 region has 13 residues. Germline V gene lookup returns CDR1 MNHEY and CDR2 SMNVEV (reference sequence). J gave up 5 bases and V 9 bases, and 10 bases lay outside the gene matches. The CDR3 DNA reads TGTGCCAGTTCTTCAGGGGGTCTTCACGAGCAGTACTTC. Translation gives CASSSGGLHEQYF.

The chain uses TRBV5-1 and TRBJ2-1, with TRBD2 matching 11 bases. The CDR3 sequence is 15 residues long. Germline CDR1 SGHRS, CDR2 YFSETQ. Germline trimming cut 0 bases from V and 9 bases from J; bases unmatched to any gene: 5. CDR3 DNA sequence: TGCGCCAGCAGCTTGGCGACTAGCGGGAAGGGTGAGCAGTTCTTC. Translation gives CASSLATSGKGEQFF.

The chain couples TRBV7-2 to TRBJ2-1, with TRBD2 matching 10 bases. The germline V gene encodes CDR1 SGHTA and CDR2 FQGNSA. V shed 5 bases, J shed 7 bases, and the junction held 14 bases outside the gene matches. This CDR3 has 17 amino acids. The chain's CDR3 is CASSVTSGSLPGNEQFF. The DNA for the CDR3 is TGTGCCAGCAGCGTGACTAGCGGGTCTCTACCCGGGAATGAGCAGTTCTTC.

The rearrangement uses TRBV12-3 or TRBV12-4 and TRBJ2-1, with TRBD2 identical over 12 bases. V trimming: 6 bases; J trimming: 9 bases; junction bases outside the gene matches: 6. CDR3 length equals 14 residues. For the CDR3, the DNA is TGTGCCAGCAGACGGACTAGCGGGACTGGTGAGCAGTTCTTC. Its protein product is CASRRTSGTGEQFF.

The rearrangement links TRBV6-2 or TRBV6-3 to TRBJ1-2; no firm D call. Germline loops: CDR1 MNHEY, CDR2 SVGEGT. V was clipped by 0 bases and J by 6 bases, with 11 bases between them. CDR3 length: 14 amino acids. Here the CDR3 reads CASSYSSVWNGYTF. The CDR3 DNA follows: TGTGCCAGCAGTTACTCGAGTGTTTGGAATGGCTACACCTTC.

The J gene is TRBJ2-1, the V gene TRBV6-2 or TRBV6-3; D may be TRBD1 (6 bases). The CDR3 runs to 18 residues. V lost 7 bases and J lost 1, with 23 bases in between. The V gene's germline CDR1 is MNHEY and CDR2 SVGEGT. The CDR3 loop is CASTKDHRARVSYNEQFF. CDR3 nucleotides: TGTGCCAGCACCAAGGACCACAGGGCCCGTGTGTCCTACAATGAGCAGTTCTTC.

The gene calls are TRBV6-2 or TRBV6-3 and TRBJ2-1; TRBD1 is a possible D gene (6 bases). Trimming pared 4 bases from V and 6 bases from J, leaving 16 bases between. Germline CDR1 MNHEY, CDR2 SVGEGT. CDR3 length: 15 residues. The DNA for the CDR3 is TGTGCCAGCAGTTTGGACGGGACACCCAGCAATGAGCAGTTCTTC. It codes for CASSLDGTPSNEQFF.

V and J are TRBV7-2 and TRBJ1-5; D is unresolved. The germline V gene encodes CDR1 SGHTA and CDR2 FQGNSA. The length of the CDR3 is 14 residues. V lost 4 bases, J lost 3 bases, and 10 bases lay in between. CDR3 coding DNA: TGTGCCAGCAGCTGGACGGGCCTCAATCAGCCCCAGCATTTT. It translates to CASSWTGLNQPQHF.

This sequence joins TRBV3-1 and TRBJ2-6; D remains unclear. The CDR3 runs to 15 residues. CDR1 LGHDT and CDR2 YNNKEL come from the germline V gene (reference sequence). With 3 bases removed from V and 0 bases from J, the gap between germline ends came to 6 bases. The CDR3 is CASSHDHSGANVLTF. The CDR3 bases are TGTGCCAGCAGCCATGACCACTCTGGGGCCAACGTCCTGACTTTC.

V is TRBV15 and J is TRBJ2-3; TRBD2 matches 9 bases. Trimming cost V 1 base and J 1 base; bases outside gene matches: 9. This CDR3 is built from 18 residues. In germline, CDR1 is LNHNV, CDR2 YYDKDF (reference sequence). Here the CDR3 DNA reads TGTGCCACCAGCAGAGTACCCCGACTAGCGGACCGCACAGATACGCAGTATTTT. It yields the protein CATSRVPRLADRTDTQYF.

The chain recombines TRBV12-3 or TRBV12-4 with TRBJ2-3; D remains unclear. The CDR3 is 16 residues long. The ends were cut back, 5 bases at V and 3 bases at J, with 18 bases in the middle. The CDR3 loop is CASSPWTAEVTDTQYF. CDR3 in DNA: TGTGCCAGCAGTCCCTGGACCGCCGAGGTAACAGATACGCAGTATTTT.

CDR3 residues: CSARQDGGSREKLFF. Written as DNA, the CDR3 is TGCAGTGCTAGACAGGACGGAGGAAGTAGGGAAAAACTGTTTTTT. The V call is TRBV20-1, the J call TRBJ1-4; D remains unclear. The V gene lost 2 bases and the J gene lost 8 bases, with 18 bases spanning the gap. The CDR3 extends over 15 amino acids. Germline V CDR1 and CDR2: DFQATT, SNEGSKA (reference sequence).